The 16 T cell receptor beta chains below come from one sample, sequenced in a study of blood T cell repertoires in COVID-19. Method: immunoSEQ multiplex PCR; TCRdb's copy keeps in-frame clones and lacks some. This table has about 410,000 clones, about nine tenths appearing once. The sample taken for sequencing was PBMCs or T cells enriched from blood (not recorded which). The receptor source for this set is a man younger than 35 who had recovered from COVID-19.

This chain links TRBV27 with TRBJ1-4; D not certain. CDR1 is MNHEY, CDR2 SMNVEV, per germline (reference sequence). The V end was cut by 5 bases, the J end by 5 bases, with 9 bases between. This CDR3 has 13 amino acids. This CDR3 is CASSDGRNEKLFF. CDR3 in DNA: TGTGCCAGCAGTGATGGGAGGAATGAAAAACTGTTTTTT.

This sequence joins TRBV2 and TRBJ1-2, with D perhaps matching TRBD1 (6 bases). Trimming stripped 7 bases from V and 5 bases from J, with 17 bases between. CDR1 and CDR2 (germline): SNHLY, FYNNEI. The CDR3 sequence is 14 residues long. CDR3 coding DNA: TGTGCCAGCACGGGGGGCAGGGGCGAGTATGGCTACACCTTC. Its protein product is CASTGGRGEYGYTF.

The CDR3 region has the DNA TGCGCCAGCAGCGCACAGGGGGCGATTAGAGATACGCAGTATTTT. It codes for CASSAQGAIRDTQYF. This chain uses TRBV5-1 with TRBJ2-3, with 9 bases that match TRBD1. Per germline, CDR1 SGHRS and CDR2 YFSETQ. Trimming at V came to 4 bases and at J to 5 bases, leaving 8 bases not matched to a gene. The CDR3 is made up of 15 amino acids. Together with reference TRBV5-1 and TRBJ2-3, the CDR3 gives the full variable domain: KAGVTQTPRYLIKTRGQQVTLSCSPISGHRSVSWYQQTPGQGLQFLFEYFSETQRNKGNFPGRFSGRQFSNSRSEMNVSTLELGDSALYLCASSAQGAIRDTQYFGPGTRLTVL.

This clone was seen once. The chain carries TRBV15 and TRBJ1-6; 8 nucleotides align to TRBD1. The CDR3 is made up of 15 amino acids. V shed 1 base, J shed 5 bases, and the junction held 1 base outside the gene matches. Germline CDR1 and CDR2: LNHNV and YYDKDF (reference sequence). CDR3 sequence (DNA): TGTGCCACCAGCAGAGGGGACAGGAATAATTCACCCCTCCACTTT. Translated, it gives CATSRGDRNNSPLHF. Full variable domain (remainder filled in from reference TRBV15 and TRBJ1-6): DAMVIQNPRYQVTQFGKPVTLSCSQTLNHNVMYWYQQKSSQAPKLLFHYYDKDFNNEADTPDNFQSRRPNTSFCFLDIRSPGLGDTAMYLCATSRGDRNNSPLHFGNGTRLTVT.

The CDR3 protein is CASSVLQGENYGYTF. The CDR3 region has the DNA TGTGCCAGCAGCGTACTACAGGGGGAGAACTATGGCTACACCTTC. This chain links TRBV9 with TRBJ1-2; 8 nucleotides line up with TRBD1. V trimming: 1 base; J trimming: 2 bases; junction bases outside the gene matches: 4. CDR3 size: 15 residues. Germline CDR1 reads SGDLS; CDR2 reads YYNGEE.

The chain employs TRBV7-9 and TRBJ1-2; 8 nucleotides align to TRBD1. The germline V gene has CDR1 SEHNR and CDR2 FQNEAQ (reference sequence). The V and J ends lost 4 bases and 8 bases, in that order; junction bases with no gene match: 3. The CDR3 is 12 residues long. CDR3 sequence (DNA): TGTGCCAGCAGCTACAGGGGGGGAGGCTACACCTTC. Encoded protein: CASSYRGGGYTF.

The rearrangement uses TRBV9 and TRBJ1-2; perhaps TRBD1 as D (6 bases). Germline lookup yields CDR1 SGDLS and CDR2 YYNGEE. The V and J ends lost 3 bases and 8 bases respectively, with 20 bases between them. The CDR3 spans 15 residues. CDR3 amino acids: CASSAGGGAPQGYTF. CDR3 sequence (DNA): TGTGCCAGCAGCGCGGGAGGGGGGGCCCCTCAGGGCTACACCTTC. The variable domain in full, completed from reference TRBV9 and TRBJ1-2, reads DSGVTQTPKHLITATGQRVTLRCSPRSGDLSVYWYQQSLDQGLQFLIQYYNGEERAKGNILERFSAQQFPDLHSELNLSSLELGDSALYFCASSAGGGAPQGYTFGSGTRLTVV.

The chain recombines TRBV7-9 with TRBJ2-1; 9 bases agree with TRBD1. The germline CDR1 and CDR2 sequences are SEHNR and FQNEAQ (reference sequence). This CDR3 has 16 residues. After removal of 4 bases from V and 5 bases from J, the junction contained 9 bases not matched to a gene. The CDR3 spells CASSSFWGTGNNEQFF. CDR3 nucleotide sequence: TGTGCCAGCAGCTCGTTTTGGGGGACAGGGAACAATGAGCAGTTCTTC.

This rearrangement joins TRBV7-9 to TRBJ1-3; the D is unclear. The CDR3 consists of 14 residues. CDR1 SEHNR and CDR2 FQNEAQ come from the germline V gene (reference sequence). V gave up 3 bases and J gave up 0 bases, with 6 bases separating them. The CDR3 sequence is CASSFPSSGNTIYF. The CDR3 coding sequence is TGTGCCAGCAGCTTCCCGAGCTCTGGAAACACCATATATTTT.

This chain links TRBV27 with TRBJ1-2; 9 nucleotides line up with TRBD1. Germline V lookup: CDR1 MNHEY, CDR2 SMNVEV (reference sequence). V shed 3 bases and J 7 bases; nucleotides not matched to a gene: 6. The CDR3 consists of 14 residues. The CDR3 DNA reads TGTGCCAGCAGTTTTACAGGGGGCGGATTTGGCTACACCTTC. Amino acid sequence: CASSFTGGGFGYTF.

This clone was detected once. V and J are TRBV7-2 and TRBJ2-1; TRBD2 aligns across 12 bases. CDR3 length: 15 residues. V lost 3 bases, J lost 7 bases, and 4 bases stayed unmatched. Germline CDR1 is SGHTA and CDR2 is FQGNSA. This chain's CDR3 is CASSFLAGGPNEQFF. For the CDR3, the DNA is TGTGCCAGCAGCTTTCTAGCGGGGGGGCCGAATGAGCAGTTCTTC.

Remarks on this clone: Within the sample, other DNA sequences also encode this same CDR3. V is TRBV27 and J is TRBJ1-1, with D unresolved. The CDR3 loop spans 14 amino acids. CDR1 and CDR2 from the germline V gene are MNHEY and SMNVEV (reference sequence). V lost 2 bases and J lost 0, with 7 bases in between. The CDR3 spells CASSLGQMNTEAFF. The CDR3 nucleotides are TGTGCCAGCAGTTTAGGGCAGATGAACACTGAAGCTTTCTTT.

V gene TRBV19 combines with J gene TRBJ2-5; TRBD1 agrees at 7 bases. This CDR3 is built from 14 residues. Unmatched junction bases numbered 7, after V lost 4 bases and J lost 5 bases. Germline V gene data show CDR1 as LNHDA and CDR2 as SQIVND (reference sequence). The CDR3: CASSTDRAEETQYF. The CDR3 DNA reads as TGTGCCAGTAGTACTGACAGGGCTGAGGAGACCCAGTACTTC.

This clone has just one count. The chain has TRBV6-5 and TRBJ1-6; the match to TRBD1 covers 9 bases. The CDR3 spans 16 residues. J lost 1 base, V lost 4 bases, and 2 bases had no gene match. Germline V gives CDR1 MNHEY, CDR2 SVGAGI. CDR3 loop: CASSLQGASYNSPLHF. CDR3 in DNA: TGTGCCAGCAGTTTACAGGGGGCGTCCTATAATTCACCCCTCCACTTT.

CDR3 bases: TGTGCCATCAGTGGCACTAGCGGGGGAAACACCGGGGAGCTGTTTTTT. This gives the protein CAISGTSGGNTGELFF. This chain connects TRBV10-3 to TRBJ2-2, with 11 positions matching TRBD2. Trimming at V came to 4 bases and at J to 2 bases, leaving 3 bases not matched to a gene. Germline V CDR1 and CDR2: ENHRY, SYGVKD. The CDR3 has 16 residues.

This clone was observed once. The chain recombines TRBV11-2 with TRBJ2-3; D might be TRBD2 (7 bases). Trimming left V 2 bases short and J 8 bases short, with 14 bases between. The length of the CDR3 is 14 residues. The germline V gene encodes CDR1 SGHAT and CDR2 FQNNGV. CDR3 DNA: TGTGCCAGCAGCTTAAGGGGGGGCGTTGTTACGCAGTATTTT. Translated, it gives CASSLRGGVVTQYF.